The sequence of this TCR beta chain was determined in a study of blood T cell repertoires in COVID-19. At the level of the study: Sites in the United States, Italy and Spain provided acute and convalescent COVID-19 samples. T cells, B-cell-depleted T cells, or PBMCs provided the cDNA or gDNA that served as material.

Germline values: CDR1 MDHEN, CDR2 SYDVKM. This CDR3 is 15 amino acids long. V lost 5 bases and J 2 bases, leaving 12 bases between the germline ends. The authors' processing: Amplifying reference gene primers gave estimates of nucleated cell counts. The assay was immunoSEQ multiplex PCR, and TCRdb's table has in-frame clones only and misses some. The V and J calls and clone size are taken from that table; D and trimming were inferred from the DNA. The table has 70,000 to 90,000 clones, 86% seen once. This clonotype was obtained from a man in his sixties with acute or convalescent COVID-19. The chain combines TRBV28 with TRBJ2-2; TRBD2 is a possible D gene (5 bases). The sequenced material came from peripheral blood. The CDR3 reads CASSPIDYNTGELFF. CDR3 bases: TGTGCCAGCAGTCCAATAGACTATAACACCGGGGAGCTGTTTTTT. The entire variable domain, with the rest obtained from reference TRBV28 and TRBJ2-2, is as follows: DVKVTQSSRYLVKRTGEKVFLECVQDMDHENMFWYRQDPGLGLRLIYFSYDVKMKEKGDIPEGYSVSREKKERFSLILESASTNQTSMYLCASSPIDYNTGELFFGEGSRLTVL.